This T cell receptor (beta chain) was found in a study of blood T cell repertoires in COVID-19. Study overall: Italy, Spain and the United States were the sources of the convalescent and acute COVID-19 samples. From T cells, B-cell-depleted T cells, or PBMCs came the material, which was cDNA or gDNA.

The CDR3 sequence is 15 residues long. Germline values: CDR1 MGHRA, CDR2 YSYEKL. V shed 1 base and J 7 bases; nucleotides not matched to a gene: 5. In the authors' workflow: Counts of nucleated cells, estimated from reference gene primer amplification, were obtained. This table comes from immunoSEQ multiplex PCR, and its TCRdb copy is limited to in-frame clones, with some not included. The D gene and trimming were derived from the DNA, and the V and J assignments and clone size from that table. This table has a few hundred thousand clones, 85% appearing once. The sequence was collected from a woman aged 18-35 years with acute or convalescent COVID-19. This sequence joins TRBV4-1 and TRBJ1-5, with 9 bases identical to TRBD1. The sample comprised peripheral blood. DNA for the CDR3: TGCGCCAGCAGCCAAGGACAGGGGGGGTTCCAGCCCCAGCATTTT. Translating it yields CASSQGQGGFQPQHF.